This T cell receptor (beta chain) was sequenced for a study of blood T cell repertoires in COVID-19. Turning to the study itself: Spain, Italy and the United States supplied samples that represented acute and convalescent COVID-19. In each case, the material was cDNA or gDNA derived from T cells, B-cell-depleted T cells, or PBMCs.

This CDR3 contains 12 residues. The germline V and J ends were trimmed by 7 bases and 6 bases, with 15 bases remaining between them. CDR1 is SQVTM, CDR2 ANQGSEA, per germline. Only in-frame clones appear in the TCRdb table, and some are missing; sequencing was by immunoSEQ multiplex PCR. The sample holds over 200,000 clones, around four fifths seen once. The V gene is TRBV29-1, the J gene TRBJ1-2, with TRBD1 as a possible D gene (6 bases). The TCR sequence derives from a man in his forties with acute or convalescent COVID-19. Sequencing was done on a sample of peripheral blood. CDR3: CSGGQGRDGYTF. In DNA form, the CDR3 reads TGCAGCGGGGGGCAGGGTAGAGATGGCTACACCTTC.